The 14 T cell receptor beta chains in this list originate from one sample, sequenced in a study of blood T cell repertoires in COVID-19. TCRdb's table, derived via immunoSEQ multiplex PCR, lists solely in-frame clones and lacks some. This sample yields under 300,000 clones, of which 88% are seen a single time; around 0.8% belongs to the top ten. Sequencing used peripheral blood. The receptor set was obtained from a woman aged 25 to 39 with acute or convalescent COVID-19.

This chain links TRBV7-2 with TRBJ2-5, with a tentative D call TRBD1 (6 bases). Looked up from germline, CDR1 is SGHTA and CDR2 is FQGNSA. The CDR3 has 15 residues. The V gene lost 1 base and the J gene lost 3 bases, with 12 bases spanning the gap. CDR3 sequence reads: CASSLGARGEETQYF. The CDR3 bases are TGTGCCAGCAGCTTAGGGGCCAGGGGAGAAGAGACCCAGTACTTC.

This clone appeared a single time. The CDR3 is CATLGTSGGGFTDTQYF. As DNA, the CDR3 is TGTGCCACCCTCGGGACTAGCGGGGGGGGCTTTACAGATACGCAGTATTTT. V gene TRBV25-1 combines with J gene TRBJ2-3, with TRBD2 matching 16 bases. Germline CDR1 reads MGHDK; CDR2 reads SYGVNS. The CDR3 totals 17 residues. The V gene end was trimmed by 10 bases and the J gene end by 3 bases; junction bases not matched to a gene: 10.

Only one count was recorded for this clone. The J gene is TRBJ2-7, the V gene TRBV7-8; the match to TRBD2 covers 10 bases. After removal of 5 bases from V and 6 bases from J, the junction contained 7 bases not matched to a gene. The CDR3 consists of 14 residues. Per the germline V gene, CDR1 is SGHVS and CDR2 is FQNEAQ. The CDR3 nucleotides read TGTGCCAGCAGCCGAAAGCGGGAGGGCGGCGAGCAGTACTTC. This encodes CASSRKREGGEQYF.

The chain employs TRBV12-3 or TRBV12-4 and TRBJ1-2; D not resolved. The CDR3 contains 13 residues. V lost 6 bases and J 3 bases, leaving 11 bases between the germline ends. The DNA of the CDR3 is TGTGCCAGCAGCGCCGCCAGGTACTATGGCTACACCTTC. Amino acid sequence: CASSAARYYGYTF.

The J gene is TRBJ2-7, the V gene TRBV6-5; tentative D call: TRBD1 (5 bases). Between the trimmed V and J ends, which lost 6 bases and 6 bases, there was a span of 18 bases. CDR1 is MNHEY, CDR2 SVGAGI, per germline. The CDR3 contains 14 residues. The CDR3 DNA reads TGTGCCAGCAGGTATGACAGCAACAATGCCGAGCAGTACTTC. Protein: CASRYDSNNAEQYF.

The V call is TRBV19, the J call TRBJ2-3, with 8 bases fitting TRBD2. J gave up 4 bases and V 4 bases, and 10 bases lay outside the gene matches. This CDR3 comprises 16 residues. Germline V CDR1 and CDR2: LNHDA, SQIVND (reference sequence). The CDR3 coding sequence is TGTGCCAGTAGTAGGTTGGCGGGAGGCCTCCCAGATACGCAGTATTTT. Residues: CASSRLAGGLPDTQYF.

This chain uses TRBV6-2 or TRBV6-3 with TRBJ1-2, with TRBD1 as a possible D gene (6 bases). There are 14 residues in the CDR3. V gave up 2 bases and J gave up 6 bases, with 13 bases separating them. Germline lookup yields CDR1 MNHEY and CDR2 SVGEGT. CDR3: CASSYTTGIDGYTF. The CDR3 DNA is TGTGCCAGCAGTTACACCACAGGGATTGATGGCTACACCTTC.

The chain recombines TRBV6-6 with TRBJ2-2; D unclear. The CDR3 has 12 residues. Trimming removed 6 bases from V and 11 bases from J, with 13 bases in between. The V gene's germline CDR1 is MNHNY and CDR2 SVGAGI (reference sequence). CDR3 DNA: TGTGCCAGCAGCTCCATCCTTGGCGAGCTGTTTTTT. Its translation: CASSSILGELFF.

The chain combines TRBV6-2 or TRBV6-3 with TRBJ2-2, with D unresolved. From germline, CDR1 is MNHEY and CDR2 SVGEGT. Trimming pared 4 bases from V and 1 base from J, leaving 10 bases between. The CDR3 loop spans 15 amino acids. CDR3 region: CASSFRLMNTGELFF. CDR3 DNA sequence: TGTGCCAGCAGTTTCCGACTCATGAACACCGGGGAGCTGTTTTTT.

The chain is built from TRBV11-2 and TRBJ2-1; possible D gene TRBD2, 6 bases. Germline CDR1 SGHAT, CDR2 FQNNGV. The CDR3 runs to 15 residues. Trimming stripped 6 bases from V and 4 bases from J, with 16 bases between. The CDR3 loop is CASSRPGLPYNEQFF. In DNA, the CDR3 is TGTGCCAGCAGTCGTCCGGGACTTCCTTACAATGAGCAGTTCTTC.

The rearrangement links TRBV2 to TRBJ2-2, with D hard to call. The V end lost 4 bases, the J end lost 4 bases, and 7 bases lay between the germline ends. From germline, CDR1 is SNHLY and CDR2 FYNNEI. There are 13 residues in the CDR3. The CDR3 bases are TGTGCCAGCAGTGTATCGGTCACCGGGGAGCTGTTTTTT. Protein product: CASSVSVTGELFF. Drawing the rest from reference TRBV2 and TRBJ2-2, the complete variable domain is EPEVTQTPSHQVTQMGQEVILRCVPISNHLYFYWYRQILGQKVEFLVSFYNNEISEKSEIFDDQFSVERPDGSNFTLKIRSTKLEDSAMYFCASSVSVTGELFFGEGSRLTVL.

The rearrangement uses TRBV7-2 and TRBJ1-5; D remains ambiguous. Germline CDR1 reads SGHTA; CDR2 reads FQGNSA. The CDR3 loop spans 15 amino acids. Trimming stripped 1 base from V and 2 bases from J, with 9 bases between. The CDR3 coding sequence is TGTGCCAGCAGCTTAGAGAGCAGGCGCAATCAGCCCCAGCATTTT. As protein: CASSLESRRNQPQHF.

V usage is TRBV29-1 and J usage is TRBJ2-7, with 9 bases that match TRBD2. The germline V gene has CDR1 SQVTM and CDR2 ANQGSEA. The CDR3 runs to 12 residues. The junction had 1 base not matched to a gene; V was cut back by 3 bases and J by 4 bases. The CDR3: CSVEGLAYEQYF. CDR3 coding DNA: TGCAGCGTTGAGGGACTAGCTTACGAGCAGTACTTC.

The rearrangement joins TRBV7-8 to TRBJ2-7; 8 nucleotides align to TRBD1. The CDR3 has 16 residues. The junction had 4 bases not matched to a gene; V was cut back by 0 bases and J by 0 bases. The germline V gene has CDR1 SGHVS and CDR2 FQNEAQ. The CDR3 loop reads CASSLANRGSSYEQYF. DNA for the CDR3: TGTGCCAGCAGCTTAGCCAACAGGGGGAGCTCCTACGAGCAGTACTTC. Full variable domain (outside the CDR3, taken from reference TRBV7-8 and TRBJ2-7): GAGVSQSPRYKVAKRGQDVALRCDPISGHVSLFWYQQALGQGPEFLTYFQNEAQLDKSGLPSDRFFAERPEGSVSTLKIQRTQQEDSAVYLCASSLANRGSSYEQYFGPGTRLTVT.